A single sample gave rise to the 27 T cell receptor beta chains below, sequenced in a study of Graves' ophthalmopathy and Graves' hyperthyroidism. Amplification of TCR beta CDR3 regions used RNA transcripts. An opening RT-PCR round employed HTBI primers and preceded a second-round multiplex PCR. TCRdb used MiXCR to reprocess the multiplex PCR reads, holding one entry per CDR3 protein. The repertoire has about 1.1 million distinct CDR3 sequences, about 40% of them found once; the top ten carry approximately 10%. The sequenced sample consisted of peripheral blood or thyroid tissue (not recorded which). The receptors here all came from an adult man with Graves' hyperthyroidism.

In DNA, the CDR3 is TGTGCCAGCAGTTGGGGGGCAAACTTGAACACTGAAGCTTTCTTT. Translation: CASSWGANLNTEAFF. The gene calls are TRBV19 and TRBJ1-1; tentative D call: TRBD1 (6 bases). The CDR3 consists of 15 residues. Germline V CDR1 and CDR2: LNHDA, SQIVND (reference sequence). Trimming shortened V by 9 bases and J by 0 bases, and 17 bases separated the two germline ends.

The chain employs TRBV11-1 and TRBJ2-7; D may match TRBD1 or TRBD2 (6 bases each). Germline V gene lookup returns CDR1 SGHAT and CDR2 FQDESV (reference sequence). This CDR3 has 15 amino acids. V shed 5 bases and J shed 1 base, with 15 bases lying between them. In DNA form, the CDR3 reads TGTGCCAGCAGCCGCGGGGCAGGGGCGTCCTACGAGCAGTACTTC. This encodes CASSRGAGASYEQYF.

The chain is built from TRBV20-1 and TRBJ1-1; D might be TRBD1 (5 bases). V was pared by 1 base and J by 3 bases, with 15 bases between. The CDR3 sequence is 15 residues long. Germline V lookup: CDR1 DFQATT, CDR2 SNEGSKA (reference sequence). Here the CDR3 reads CSARAPRVGYTEAFF. For the CDR3, the DNA is TGCAGTGCTAGAGCCCCCAGGGTCGGGTACACTGAAGCTTTCTTT.

This clonotype has just a few counts. This chain joins TRBV2 and TRBJ1-5; D is unclear. The CDR3 sequence is 16 residues long. CDR1 SNHLY and CDR2 FYNNEI come from the germline V gene. V shed 5 bases and J shed 2 bases, with 16 bases lying between them. Written as DNA, the CDR3 is TGTGCCAGCAGTTACTTGGGGAGAGCGGGCAATCAGCCCCAGCATTTT. It specifies CASSYLGRAGNQPQHF.

This clonotype was detected a few times. The V gene is TRBV11-2, the J gene TRBJ2-7, with 10 nucleotides matching TRBD1. In germline, CDR1 is SGHAT, CDR2 FQNNGV. The CDR3 spans 18 residues. V dropped 4 bases and J dropped 1; count of bases not matched to a gene: 13. The CDR3 region has the DNA TGTGCCAGCAGCTCGCGGTCCCTTGGGACAGGGGAATCCTACGAGCAGTACTTC. It encodes CASSSRSLGTGESYEQYF.

The CDR3 DNA follows: TGTGCCAGCAGTGAGTCTAGGACTAGCACCTACGAGCAGTACTTC. Translated, it gives CASSESRTSTYEQYF. V and J are TRBV2 and TRBJ2-7, with TRBD2 matching 8 bases. Unmatched junction bases numbered 6, after V lost 3 bases and J lost 2 bases. In germline, CDR1 is SNHLY, CDR2 FYNNEI. The CDR3 has 15 amino acids.

This clonotype came up many times. This chain uses TRBV10-3 with TRBJ1-1; tentative D call: TRBD1 (5 bases). CDR1 is ENHRY and CDR2 is SYGVKD in the germline V gene. The CDR3 extends over 13 amino acids. The V end lost 3 bases, the J end lost 3 bases, and 8 bases lay between the germline ends. The CDR3 DNA sequence: TGTGCCATCAGTGATTGGGGCGACACTGAAGCTTTCTTT. It translates to CAISDWGDTEAFF.

The CDR3 loop is CSVDGTGQHF. The CDR3 nucleotides are TGCAGCGTTGATGGGACAGGCCAGCATTTT. The V and J genes are TRBV29-1 and TRBJ1-5; 8 bases are a match to TRBD1. Germline-derived CDR1 and CDR2 are SQVTM and ANQGSEA. J gave up 12 bases and V 3 bases, and 1 base lay outside the gene matches. The CDR3 has 10 amino acids.

A remark on this clonotype: This may stem from a read error, because a much larger clone lies one nucleotide away. The rearrangement uses TRBV12-3 or TRBV12-4 and TRBJ1-5, with D perhaps TRBD1 (5 bases). Trimming removed 6 bases at V and 2 bases at J, with 17 bases between. The CDR3 is 16 amino acids. The CDR3 DNA reads TGTGCCAGCAGGTCCGGTGGGGGGGACCGCAATCAGCCCCAGCATTTT. It codes for CASRSGGGDRNQPQHF.

About this clonotype itself: An end of the junction does not agree with germline; a read error may underlie this. The genes are TRBV7-8 and TRBJ1-6; D is ambiguous. This CDR3 spans 15 amino acids. CDR1 is SGHVS, CDR2 FQNEAQ, per germline. In DNA, the CDR3 is TGTGCCAGCACCTTAACCGGGGTCTATAATTCACCCCTCCACTTT. Its translation: CASTLTGVYNSPLHF.

This clonotype turned up a few times. A clone one base away is much larger, so this may be a read error. The chain employs TRBV2 and TRBJ1-2; D gene ambiguous. CDR1 and CDR2 (germline): SNHLY, FYNNEI. CDR3 length: 10 amino acids. The CDR3 nucleotides are TGTGCCAGCAGTGCAAATGGCTACGCCTTC. Translation gives CASSANGYAF.

This clonotype has a count of ten or more. V usage is TRBV14 and J usage is TRBJ1-6, with D hard to call. V shed 1 base and J shed 8 bases, with 6 bases lying between them. The CDR3 spans 13 residues. Per germline, CDR1 SGHDN and CDR2 FVKESK. CDR3 bases: TGTGCCAGCAGCCAAGCCGCAGATTCACCCCTCCACTTT. Protein product: CASSQAADSPLHF.

To note about this clonotype: Compared with germline, one end of the junction differs, possibly owing to a read error. The chain employs TRBV2 and TRBJ2-2; 10 bases are shared with TRBD1. CDR1 and CDR2 from the germline V gene are SNHLY and FYNNEI. This CDR3 region has 16 residues. The CDR3 sequence is CASSQHPGTGAGELFF. Here the CDR3 DNA reads TGCGCCAGCAGCCAACACCCCGGGACAGGGGCCGGGGAGCTGTTTTTT.

This clonotype has a handful of counts. The chain recombines TRBV30 with TRBJ1-6, with D possibly TRBD1 on 6 matching bases. CDR1 and CDR2 from the germline V gene are GTSNPN and SVGIG (reference sequence). This CDR3 is built from 11 residues. The V and J ends lost 7 bases and 13 bases respectively, with 14 bases between them. CDR3 DNA sequence: TGTGCCTACCAACAGGGACCCCCCCTCCACTTT. It specifies CAYQQGPPLHF.

The chain has TRBV2 and TRBJ1-2; D not resolved. The CDR3 sequence is 17 residues long. Germline V gene sequence: CDR1 SNHLY, CDR2 FYNNEI. V was clipped by 5 bases and J by 7 bases, with 26 bases between them. The CDR3 here is CASSYSFEGLRVTGYTF. The CDR3, as DNA: TGTGCCAGCAGTTACTCCTTCGAGGGTTTAAGGGTAACTGGCTACACCTTC.

In its sample, this clonotype was seen a few times. The chain joins TRBV7-6 to TRBJ2-3, with TRBD2 identical over 8 bases. The CDR3 totals 18 residues. Germline values: CDR1 SGHVS, CDR2 FNYEAQ. Germline trimming cut 10 bases from V and 2 bases from J; bases unmatched to any gene: 20. CDR3 sequence (DNA): TGTGCCATCAGAAAGCCTCGGGAGCGGGGGCTGCTCACAGATACGCAGTATTTT. Its translation is CAIRKPRERGLLTDTQYF.

This clonotype has only one observation. The rearrangement links TRBV5-1 to TRBJ1-2, with D unresolved. Trimming cost V 0 bases and J 1 base, with 10 bases left between them. The CDR3 loop spans 15 amino acids. Germline assignment: CDR1 SGHRS and CDR2 YFSETQ. This CDR3 is CASSLVGSFNYGYTF. The CDR3 DNA follows: TGCGCCAGCAGCTTGGTAGGCAGCTTTAACTATGGCTACACCTTC.

The gene calls are TRBV20-1 and TRBJ1-5, with a tentative D call TRBD1 (6 bases). The CDR3 consists of 13 residues. In germline, CDR1 is DFQATT, CDR2 SNEGSKA (reference sequence). V was trimmed by 8 bases and J by 4 bases, leaving 15 bases between them. CDR3 coding DNA: TGCAGTACTCCGGGACAACCTAATCAGCCCCAGCATTTT. It specifies CSTPGQPNQPQHF.

The rearrangement uses TRBV18 and TRBJ2-5; D uncertain. The CDR3 extends over 12 amino acids. V was pared by 4 bases and J by 5 bases, with 8 bases between. CDR1 and CDR2 (germline): KGHSH, LQKENI. CDR3 region: CASSRFLETQYF. The CDR3 coding sequence is TGTGCCAGCTCACGGTTTTTGGAGACCCAGTACTTC.

This chain connects TRBV28 to TRBJ1-2; 10 bases line up with TRBD1. Germline-derived CDR1 and CDR2 are MDHEN and SYDVKM. J was trimmed by 5 bases and V by 5 bases; bases with no gene match: 5. The CDR3 spans 14 residues. CDR3 sequence reads: CASSPWTGGYGYTF. The CDR3 DNA is TGTGCCAGCAGTCCGTGGACAGGGGGGTATGGCTACACCTTC.

The chain joins TRBV7-8 to TRBJ2-7; 11 bases match TRBD2. From germline, CDR1 is SGHVS and CDR2 FQNEAQ. The length of the CDR3 is 15 residues. V was pared by 8 bases and J by 1 base, with 7 bases of the junction left unmatched. The CDR3, as DNA: TGTGCCAGCCAAGAAGGGACTAGCGGATCCTACGAGCAGTACTTC. The encoded protein is CASQEGTSGSYEQYF.

As concerns this clonotype: No conserved phenylalanine or tryptophan ends this CDR3, so it is likely a read error. The limits of the CDR3 on the DNA are not certain, so only TCRdb's listed CDR3 is given. The chain combines TRBV19 with TRBJ2-5; TRBD1 reflects the table's D call only, with no check against the DNA. Germline lookup yields CDR1 LNHDA and CDR2 SQIVND (reference sequence). Inclusive of both ends, the CDR3 amounts to 8 amino acids. The CDR3 here is CASRTPGQ.

The chain couples TRBV4-1 to TRBJ2-7, with D possibly being TRBD1 (5 bases). The germline CDR1 and CDR2 sequences are MGHRA and YSYEKL. This CDR3 has 14 amino acids. The V end was cut by 2 bases, the J end by 0 bases, with 8 bases between. The CDR3: CASSQKTDSYEQYF. As DNA, the CDR3 is TGCGCCAGCAGCCAAAAGACAGACTCCTACGAGCAGTACTTC.

This clonotype was seen once. At one of its ends the junction is not consistent with the germline gene, which may arise from a read error. The chain has TRBV24-1 and TRBJ2-3, with D unresolved. The CDR3 contains 15 residues. Germline V gives CDR1 KGHDR, CDR2 SFDVKD. CDR3 bases: TGTACCACCAGTGATCCACCCCGGACGGGTGATACGCAGTATTTT. Translation gives CTTSDPPRTGDTQYF.

This clonotype appeared many times. The gene calls are TRBV7-3 and TRBJ2-6; TRBD1 matches 12 bases. The CDR3 runs to 19 residues. J gave up 4 bases and V 2 bases, and 9 bases lay outside the gene matches. Germline CDR1 SGHTA, CDR2 FQGTGA. The CDR3 DNA sequence: TGTGCCAGCAGCTTACGAGGGGACAGGGGGCGAACCGGGGCCAACGTCCTGACTTTC. Translating it yields CASSLRGDRGRTGANVLTF.

This chain links TRBV25-1 with TRBJ1-6, with TRBD1 matching over 7 bases. V shed 6 bases and J 10 bases; nucleotides not matched to a gene: 9. The CDR3 covers 14 residues. CDR1 and CDR2 (germline): MGHDK, SYGVNS. The CDR3 is CASSQGTAGSPLHF. The CDR3, as DNA: TGTGCCAGCAGCCAAGGGACAGCGGGCTCACCCCTCCACTTT.

The V and J genes are TRBV5-4 and TRBJ2-2; 9 positions match TRBD1. V was clipped by 7 bases and J by 4 bases; unmatched bases: 8. The CDR3 consists of 15 residues. The germline V gene has CDR1 SGHNT and CDR2 YYREEE (reference sequence). As DNA, the CDR3 is TGTGCCAGCGAGGACAGGGGTGGTAGCACCGGGGAGCTGTTTTTT. Translating it yields CASEDRGGSTGELFF. The full variable domain, in which reference TRBV5-4 and TRBJ2-2 provide the parts outside the CDR3, is ETGVTQSPTHLIKTRGQQVTLRCSSQSGHNTVSWYQQALGQGPQFIFQYYREEENGRGNFPPRFSGLQFPNYSSELNVNALELDDSALYLCASEDRGGSTGELFFGEGSRLTVL.